A single T cell receptor (beta chain) is shown here with its context. V lost 7 bases and J lost 3, with 15 bases in between. Germline V gene data show CDR1 as MNHEY and CDR2 as SVGAGI. CDR3 length: 14 amino acids. The data belong to a study of blood T cell repertoires in COVID-19. Study-wide context: Samples of COVID-19 (acute and convalescent) were obtained from the United States, Italy and Spain. From T cells, B-cell-depleted T cells, or PBMCs came the material, which was cDNA or gDNA.

Under the authors' procedure: Estimation of nucleated cell counts relied on the amplification of reference gene primers. Profiled with immunoSEQ multiplex PCR; TCRdb holds only in-frame clones, not every one. V and J calls and clone size are given by that table; D and trimming were obtained from the DNA. The sample lists roughly 20,000 clones, more than 75% occurring once. The clonotype originates from a human donor in a cohort sampled during active COVID-19. The chain recombines TRBV6-5 with TRBJ2-5, with D possibly TRBD1 on 5 matching bases. Sequences were obtained from peripheral blood. The CDR3 sequence is CASNRQRVEETQYF. CDR3 nucleotide sequence: TGTGCCAGCAATCGACAGCGAGTCGAAGAGACCCAGTACTTC.